The 2 T cell receptor beta chains below were found in one sample sequenced in a study of T cell responses to AZD1222 COVID-19 vaccine. The repertoire was sequenced with immunoSEQ multiplex PCR; TCRdb's copy has only in-frame clones and lacks some. The sample has roughly 150,000 clones, about nine tenths seen once. This material consisted of peripheral blood, taken after recovery from COVID-19. These TCRs come from an adult who had recovered from COVID-19.

The rearrangement joins TRBV19 to TRBJ1-1; D unresolved. This CDR3 is built from 14 residues. Trimming removed 4 bases from V and 6 bases from J, with 15 bases in between. The germline V gene has CDR1 LNHDA and CDR2 SQIVND (reference sequence). CDR3 coding DNA: TGTGCCAGTAGTAGTATGGCTTCGGTGGCTGAAGCTTTCTTT. Protein: CASSSMASVAEAFF.

In the case of this clone: In the same sample, other DNA sequences code for this CDR3. The rearrangement links TRBV11-2 to TRBJ2-7; no firm D call. CDR3 length: 13 amino acids. Per germline, CDR1 SGHAT and CDR2 FQNNGV. The germline V and J ends were trimmed by 2 bases and 0 bases, with 5 bases remaining between them. The CDR3 spells CASSLQTSYEQYF. CDR3 DNA sequence: TGTGCCAGCAGCTTACAAACCTCCTACGAGCAGTACTTC.